This TCR beta chain was retrieved from a study of shared clonotypes between healthy human individuals. Overall study context: Ranging from 18 to 49 in age, donors were two women and three men.

Deep was the level used in running the assay. Using immunoSEQ multiplex PCR, the repertoire was profiled, and TCRdb retains in-frame clones only, with some absent. The sample yields about 2.2 million clones, 90% to 95% seen once. Naive CD8 cells lacked CD45RO, underwent positive selection for CCR7 and left out terminally differentiated effector memory CD45RA+ cells. Trimming took off 1 base at V and 3 bases at J, with 12 bases between the two ends. Germline CDR1 and CDR2: PRHDT and FYEKMQ (reference sequence). There are 15 residues in the CDR3. The clonotype originates from a man aged 18 to 35 in good health. Some clones in this sample may be carry-over from other donors' samples. The sample was naive CD8+ T cells from PBMCs. The genes are TRBV13 and TRBJ1-2, with a tentative D call TRBD1 (5 bases). CDR3 residues: CASSLAGPGHYGYTF. In DNA, the CDR3 is TGTGCCAGCAGCTTAGCGGGACCCGGGCACTATGGCTACACCTTC.